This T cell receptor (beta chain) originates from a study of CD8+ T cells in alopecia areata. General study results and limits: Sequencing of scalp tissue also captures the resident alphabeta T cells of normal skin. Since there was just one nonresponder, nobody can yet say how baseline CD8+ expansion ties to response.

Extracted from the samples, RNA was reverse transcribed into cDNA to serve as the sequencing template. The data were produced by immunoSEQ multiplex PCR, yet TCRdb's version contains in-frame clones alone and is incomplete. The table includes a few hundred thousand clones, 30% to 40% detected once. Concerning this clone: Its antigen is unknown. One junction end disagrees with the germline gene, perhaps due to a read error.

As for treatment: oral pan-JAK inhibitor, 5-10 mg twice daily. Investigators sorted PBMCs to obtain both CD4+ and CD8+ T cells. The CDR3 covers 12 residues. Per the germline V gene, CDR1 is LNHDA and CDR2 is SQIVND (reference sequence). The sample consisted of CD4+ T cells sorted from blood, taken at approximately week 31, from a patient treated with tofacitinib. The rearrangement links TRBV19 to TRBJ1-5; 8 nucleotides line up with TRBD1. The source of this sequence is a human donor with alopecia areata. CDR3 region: CASGGTRGHFTF. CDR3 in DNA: TGTGCCAGTGGAGGGACCAGGGGGCATTTCACATTT.